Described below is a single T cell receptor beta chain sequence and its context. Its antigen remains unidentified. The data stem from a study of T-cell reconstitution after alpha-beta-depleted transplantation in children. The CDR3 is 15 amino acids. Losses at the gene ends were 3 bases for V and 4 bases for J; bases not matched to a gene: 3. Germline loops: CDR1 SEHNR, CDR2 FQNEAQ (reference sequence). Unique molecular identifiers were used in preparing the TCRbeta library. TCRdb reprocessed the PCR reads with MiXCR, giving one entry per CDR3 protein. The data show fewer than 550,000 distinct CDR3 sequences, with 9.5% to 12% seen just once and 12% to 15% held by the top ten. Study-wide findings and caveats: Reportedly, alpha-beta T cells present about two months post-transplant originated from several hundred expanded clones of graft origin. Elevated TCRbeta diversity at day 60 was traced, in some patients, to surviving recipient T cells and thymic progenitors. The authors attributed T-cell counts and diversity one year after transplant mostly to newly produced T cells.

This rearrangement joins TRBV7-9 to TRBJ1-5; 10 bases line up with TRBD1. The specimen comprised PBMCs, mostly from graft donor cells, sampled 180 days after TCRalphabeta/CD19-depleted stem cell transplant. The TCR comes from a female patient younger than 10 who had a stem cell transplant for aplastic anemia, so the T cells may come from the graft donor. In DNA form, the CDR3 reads TGTGCCAGCAGCTTGGGACAGGGGACAAATCAGCCCCAGCATTTT. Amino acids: CASSLGQGTNQPQHF.